Below are 3 T cell receptor beta chains sequenced from a single sample in a study of blood T cell repertoires in COVID-19. The data were produced by immunoSEQ multiplex PCR, yet TCRdb's version contains in-frame clones alone and is incomplete. The sample carries over 150,000 clones, 70% to 90% recorded once. The sequencing sample was made of peripheral blood. The origin of the receptors is a man over 45 with COVID-19, enrolled during active disease.

The V call is TRBV2, the J call TRBJ2-3; 9 nucleotides line up with TRBD1. The CDR3 totals 17 residues. The trim removed 2 bases at V and 0 bases at J, leaving 6 bases unmatched. Germline V lookup: CDR1 SNHLY, CDR2 FYNNEI. The CDR3 here is CASSELTGTGSTDTQYF. CDR3 coding DNA: TGTGCCAGCAGTGAACTGACAGGGACAGGGAGCACAGATACGCAGTATTTT. Looking up the rest from reference TRBV2 and TRBJ2-3 gives the full variable domain: EPEVTQTPSHQVTQMGQEVILRCVPISNHLYFYWYRQILGQKVEFLVSFYNNEISEKSEIFDDQFSVERPDGSNFTLKIRSTKLEDSAMYFCASSELTGTGSTDTQYFGPGTRLTVL.

The chain links TRBV18 to TRBJ2-1, with 11 bases identical to TRBD1. CDR1 and CDR2 from the germline V gene are KGHSH and LQKENI. V lost 1 base, J lost 9 bases, and 8 bases stayed unmatched. CDR3 size: 16 residues. The CDR3 nucleotides read TGTGCCAGCTCACCACTTAGGACAGGGGGCTTAAGTGAGCAGTTCTTC. This gives the protein CASSPLRTGGLSEQFF.

The CDR3 region is CASSGWTANTGELFF. As DNA, the CDR3 is TGTGCCAGCAGTGGTTGGACAGCGAACACCGGGGAGCTGTTTTTT. This rearrangement joins TRBV25-1 to TRBJ2-2; D is possibly TRBD1 (6 bases). The CDR3 totals 15 residues. The germline V gene encodes CDR1 MGHDK and CDR2 SYGVNS. Trimming took 4 bases from V and 0 from J, leaving 9 bases between them.